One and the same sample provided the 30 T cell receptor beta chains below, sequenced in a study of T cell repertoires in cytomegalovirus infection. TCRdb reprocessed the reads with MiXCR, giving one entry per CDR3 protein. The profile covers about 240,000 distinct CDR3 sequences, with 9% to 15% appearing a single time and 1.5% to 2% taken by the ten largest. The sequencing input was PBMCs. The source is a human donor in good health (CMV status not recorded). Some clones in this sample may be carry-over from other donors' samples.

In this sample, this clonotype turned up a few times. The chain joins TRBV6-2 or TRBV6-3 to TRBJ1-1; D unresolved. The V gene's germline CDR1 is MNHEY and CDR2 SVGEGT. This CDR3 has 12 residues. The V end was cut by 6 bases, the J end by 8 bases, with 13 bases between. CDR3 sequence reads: CASSLAIGEAFF. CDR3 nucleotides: TGTGCCAGCAGCTTGGCAATAGGAGAAGCTTTCTTT.

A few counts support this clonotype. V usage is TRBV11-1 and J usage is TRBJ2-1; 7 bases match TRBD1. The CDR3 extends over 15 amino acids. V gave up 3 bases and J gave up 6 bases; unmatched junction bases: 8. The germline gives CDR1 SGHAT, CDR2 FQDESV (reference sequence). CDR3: CASSFAQGIRNEQFF. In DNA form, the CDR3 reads TGTGCCAGCAGCTTCGCACAGGGGATCCGCAATGAGCAGTTCTTC.

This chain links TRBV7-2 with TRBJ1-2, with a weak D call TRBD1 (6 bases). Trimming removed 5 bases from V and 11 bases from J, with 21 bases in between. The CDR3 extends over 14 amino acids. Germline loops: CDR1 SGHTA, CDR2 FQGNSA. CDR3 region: CASSPKGTTGQYTF. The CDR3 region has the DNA TGTGCCAGCAGCCCTAAAGGGACGACAGGCCAATACACCTTC.

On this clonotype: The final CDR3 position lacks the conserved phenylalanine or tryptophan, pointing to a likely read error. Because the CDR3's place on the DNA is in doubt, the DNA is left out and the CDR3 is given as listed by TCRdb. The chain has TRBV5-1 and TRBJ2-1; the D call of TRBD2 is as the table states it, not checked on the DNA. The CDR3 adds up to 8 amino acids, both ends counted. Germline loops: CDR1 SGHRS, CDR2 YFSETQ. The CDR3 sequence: CASSPDGP.

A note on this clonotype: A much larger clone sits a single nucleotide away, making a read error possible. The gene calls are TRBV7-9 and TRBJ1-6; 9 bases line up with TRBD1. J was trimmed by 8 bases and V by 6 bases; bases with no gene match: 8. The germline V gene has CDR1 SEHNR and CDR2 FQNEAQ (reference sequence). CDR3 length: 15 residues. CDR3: CASRHRDRVDSPLHF. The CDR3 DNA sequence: TGTGCCAGCAGACACCGGGACAGGGTGGATTCACCCCTCCACTTT.

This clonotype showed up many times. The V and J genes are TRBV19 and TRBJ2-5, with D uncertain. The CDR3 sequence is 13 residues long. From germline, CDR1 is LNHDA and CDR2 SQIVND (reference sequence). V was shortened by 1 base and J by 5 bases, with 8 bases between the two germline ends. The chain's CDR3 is CASSIGILETQYF. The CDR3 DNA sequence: TGTGCCAGTAGTATAGGAATATTGGAGACCCAGTACTTC.

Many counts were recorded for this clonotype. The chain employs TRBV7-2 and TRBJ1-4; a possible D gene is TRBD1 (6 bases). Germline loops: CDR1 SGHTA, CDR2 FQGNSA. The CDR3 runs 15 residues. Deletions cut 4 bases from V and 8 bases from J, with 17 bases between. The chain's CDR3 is CASSSNRALGEKLFF. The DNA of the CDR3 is TGTGCCAGCAGCTCTAACAGGGCCCTGGGGGAAAAACTGTTTTTT.

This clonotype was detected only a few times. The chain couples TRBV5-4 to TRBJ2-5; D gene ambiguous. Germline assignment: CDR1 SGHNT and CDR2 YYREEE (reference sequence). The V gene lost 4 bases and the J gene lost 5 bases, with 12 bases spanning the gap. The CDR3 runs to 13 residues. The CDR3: CASSPLGRETQYF. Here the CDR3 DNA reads TGTGCCAGCAGCCCCTTAGGGCGGGAGACCCAGTACTTC.

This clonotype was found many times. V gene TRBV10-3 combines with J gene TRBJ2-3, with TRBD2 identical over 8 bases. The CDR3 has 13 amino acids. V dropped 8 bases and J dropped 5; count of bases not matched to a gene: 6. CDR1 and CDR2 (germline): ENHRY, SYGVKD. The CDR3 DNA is TGTGCCATCGGCAGCGGGAGTCTAGATACGCAGTATTTT. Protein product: CAIGSGSLDTQYF.

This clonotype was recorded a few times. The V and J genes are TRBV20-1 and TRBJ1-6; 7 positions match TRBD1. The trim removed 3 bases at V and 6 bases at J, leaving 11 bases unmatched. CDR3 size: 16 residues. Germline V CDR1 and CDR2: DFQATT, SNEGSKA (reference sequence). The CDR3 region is CSASFLDREVNSPLHF. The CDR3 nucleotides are TGCAGTGCTAGTTTTCTTGACAGGGAGGTTAATTCACCCCTCCACTTT.

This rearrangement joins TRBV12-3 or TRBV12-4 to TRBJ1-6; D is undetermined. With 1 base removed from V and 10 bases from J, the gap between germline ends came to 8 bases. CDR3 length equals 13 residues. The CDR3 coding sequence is TGTGCCAGCAGTTTAGGGCGGCAATCACCCCTCCACTTT. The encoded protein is CASSLGRQSPLHF.

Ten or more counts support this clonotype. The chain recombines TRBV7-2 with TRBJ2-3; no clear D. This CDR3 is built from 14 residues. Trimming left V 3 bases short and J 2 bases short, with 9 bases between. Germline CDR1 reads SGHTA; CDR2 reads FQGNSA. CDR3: CASSLDIATDTQYF. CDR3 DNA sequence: TGTGCCAGCAGCTTGGATATCGCCACAGATACGCAGTATTTT.

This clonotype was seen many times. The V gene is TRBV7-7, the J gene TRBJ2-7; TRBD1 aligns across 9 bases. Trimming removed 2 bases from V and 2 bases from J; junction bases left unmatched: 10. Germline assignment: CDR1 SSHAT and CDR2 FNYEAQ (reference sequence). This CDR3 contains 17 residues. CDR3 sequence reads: CASSLSPGTGLTYEQYF. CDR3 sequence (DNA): TGTGCCAGCAGCTTAAGCCCTGGGACAGGGCTTACCTACGAGCAGTACTTC.

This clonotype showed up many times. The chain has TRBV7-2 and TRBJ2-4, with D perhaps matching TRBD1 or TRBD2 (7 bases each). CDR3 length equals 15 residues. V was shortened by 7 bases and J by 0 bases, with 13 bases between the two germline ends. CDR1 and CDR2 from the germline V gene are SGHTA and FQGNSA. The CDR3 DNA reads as TGTGCCAGCAATCCAGGGGGGGAAGCCAAAAACATTCAGTACTTC. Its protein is CASNPGGEAKNIQYF.

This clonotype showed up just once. The CDR3 region is CATSQGGGTDTQYF. The CDR3 region has the DNA TGTGCCACCAGCCAAGGCGGGGGCACAGATACGCAGTATTTT. The chain couples TRBV15 to TRBJ2-3, with D possibly TRBD2 on 6 matching bases. This CDR3 spans 14 amino acids. Trimming pared 5 bases from V and 1 base from J, leaving 10 bases between. CDR1 LNHNV and CDR2 YYDKDF come from the germline V gene (reference sequence).

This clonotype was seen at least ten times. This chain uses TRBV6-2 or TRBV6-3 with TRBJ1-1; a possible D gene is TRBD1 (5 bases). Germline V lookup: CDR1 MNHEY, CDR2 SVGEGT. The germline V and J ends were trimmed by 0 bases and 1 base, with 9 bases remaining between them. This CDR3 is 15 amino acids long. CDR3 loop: CASSYSGTENTEAFF. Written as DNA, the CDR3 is TGTGCCAGCAGTTACTCGGGGACCGAGAACACTGAAGCTTTCTTT.

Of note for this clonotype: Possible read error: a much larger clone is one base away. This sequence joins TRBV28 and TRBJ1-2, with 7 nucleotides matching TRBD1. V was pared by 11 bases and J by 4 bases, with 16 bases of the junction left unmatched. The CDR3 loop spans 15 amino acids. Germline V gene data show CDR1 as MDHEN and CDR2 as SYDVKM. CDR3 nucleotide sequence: TGTGCCGGAGCCGGGACAGCCAAAAACGGCTATGGCTACACCTTC. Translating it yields CAGAGTAKNGYGYTF.

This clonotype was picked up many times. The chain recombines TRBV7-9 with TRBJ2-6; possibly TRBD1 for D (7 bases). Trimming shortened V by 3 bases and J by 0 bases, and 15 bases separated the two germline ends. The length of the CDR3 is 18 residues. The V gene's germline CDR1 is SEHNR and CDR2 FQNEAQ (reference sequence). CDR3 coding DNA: TGTGCCAGCAGCTTGGGGAGGACAGGTAGCTCTGGGGCCAACGTCCTGACTTTC. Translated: CASSLGRTGSSGANVLTF.

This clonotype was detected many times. This CDR3 is CASKGTGDQETQYF. For the CDR3, the DNA is TGTGCCAGCAAGGGGACAGGGGACCAAGAGACCCAGTACTTC. The J gene is TRBJ2-5, the V gene TRBV5-6; 10 positions match TRBD1. Germline CDR1 is SGHDT and CDR2 is YYEEEE. V shed 6 bases and J 0 bases; nucleotides not matched to a gene: 2. The CDR3 consists of 14 residues.

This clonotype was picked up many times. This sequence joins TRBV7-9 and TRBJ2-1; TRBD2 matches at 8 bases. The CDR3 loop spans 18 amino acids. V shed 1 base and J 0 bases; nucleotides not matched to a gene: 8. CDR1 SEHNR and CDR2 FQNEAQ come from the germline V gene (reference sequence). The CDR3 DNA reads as TGTGCCAGCAGCTTAGGTGGGACTAGAGTAAGCTCCTACAATGAGCAGTTCTTC. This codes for CASSLGGTRVSSYNEQFF.

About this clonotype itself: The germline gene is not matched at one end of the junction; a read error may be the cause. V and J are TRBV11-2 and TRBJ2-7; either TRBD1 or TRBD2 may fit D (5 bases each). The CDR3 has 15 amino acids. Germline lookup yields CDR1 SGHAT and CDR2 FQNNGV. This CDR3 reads CASSLAPGTPYGQYF. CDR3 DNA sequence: TGTGCCAGCAGCTTAGCTCCAGGGACGCCCTACGGGCAGTACTTC.

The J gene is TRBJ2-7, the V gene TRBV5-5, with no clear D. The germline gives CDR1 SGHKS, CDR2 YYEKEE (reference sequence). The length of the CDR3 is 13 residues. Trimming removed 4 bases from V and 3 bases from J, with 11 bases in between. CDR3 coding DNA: TGTGCCAGCAGCCCTTGGGAAGACTACGAGCAGTACTTC. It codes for CASSPWEDYEQYF. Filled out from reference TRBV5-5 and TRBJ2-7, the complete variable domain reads DAGVTQSPTHLIKTRGQQVTLRCSPISGHKSVSWYQQVLGQGPQFIFQYYEKEERGRGNFPDRFSARQFPNYSSELNVNALLLGDSALYLCASSPWEDYEQYFGPGTRLTVT.

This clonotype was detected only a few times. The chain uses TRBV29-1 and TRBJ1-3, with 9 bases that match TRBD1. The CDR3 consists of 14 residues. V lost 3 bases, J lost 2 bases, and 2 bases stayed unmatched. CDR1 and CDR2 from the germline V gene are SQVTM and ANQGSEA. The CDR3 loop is CSVDRDRAGNTIYF. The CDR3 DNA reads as TGCAGCGTTGATAGGGACAGGGCTGGAAACACCATATATTTT.

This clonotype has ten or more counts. CDR3 protein: CASSSTTGELFF. CDR3 DNA: TGTGCCAGCAGTTCAACCACCGGGGAGCTGTTTTTT. The chain has TRBV28 and TRBJ2-2; no clear D gene. The length of the CDR3 is 12 residues. The germline CDR1 and CDR2 sequences are MDHEN and SYDVKM. V lost 4 bases, J lost 4 bases, and 4 bases lay in between.

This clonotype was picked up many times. The CDR3 loop reads CASSLALVGVASSYEQYF. DNA of the CDR3: TGTGCCAGCAGCTTAGCGCTTGTGGGAGTAGCTAGCTCCTACGAGCAGTACTTC. The rearrangement links TRBV7-2 to TRBJ2-7; D is possibly TRBD2 (5 bases). This CDR3 has 18 residues. The germline CDR1 and CDR2 sequences are SGHTA and FQGNSA. The V gene lost 0 bases and the J gene lost 0 bases, with 18 bases spanning the gap.

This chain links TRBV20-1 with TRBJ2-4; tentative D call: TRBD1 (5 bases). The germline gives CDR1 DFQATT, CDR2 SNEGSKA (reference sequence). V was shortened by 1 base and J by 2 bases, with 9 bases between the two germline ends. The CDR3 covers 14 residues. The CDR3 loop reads CSARGQGSKNIQYF. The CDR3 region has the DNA TGCAGTGCTAGAGGCCAGGGTTCCAAAAACATTCAGTACTTC.

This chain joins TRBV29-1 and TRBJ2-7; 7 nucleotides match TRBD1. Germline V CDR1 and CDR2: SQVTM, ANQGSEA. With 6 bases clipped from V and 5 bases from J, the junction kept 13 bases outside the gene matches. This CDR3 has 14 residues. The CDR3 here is CSVGAPGGNDEQYF. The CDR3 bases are TGCAGCGTGGGCGCGCCAGGGGGAAACGACGAGCAGTACTTC.

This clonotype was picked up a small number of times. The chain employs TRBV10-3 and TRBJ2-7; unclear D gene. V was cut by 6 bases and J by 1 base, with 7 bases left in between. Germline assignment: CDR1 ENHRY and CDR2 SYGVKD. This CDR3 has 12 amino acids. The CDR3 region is CAIRGRSYEQYF. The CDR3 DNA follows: TGTGCCATCAGGGGCAGATCCTACGAGCAGTACTTC.

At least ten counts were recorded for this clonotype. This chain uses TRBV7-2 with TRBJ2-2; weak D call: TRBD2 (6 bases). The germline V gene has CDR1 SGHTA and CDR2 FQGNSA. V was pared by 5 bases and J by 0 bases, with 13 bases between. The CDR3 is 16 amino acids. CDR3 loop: CASSPRGDANTGELFF. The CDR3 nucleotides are TGTGCCAGCAGCCCTCGCGGGGATGCGAACACCGGGGAGCTGTTTTTT.

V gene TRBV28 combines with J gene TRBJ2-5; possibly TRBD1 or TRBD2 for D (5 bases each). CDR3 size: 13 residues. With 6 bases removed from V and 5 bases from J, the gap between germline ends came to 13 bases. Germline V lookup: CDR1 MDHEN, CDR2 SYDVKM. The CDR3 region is CASRAGARETQYF. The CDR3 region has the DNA TGTGCCAGCAGGGCCGGGGCCCGGGAGACCCAGTACTTC.